The 17 T cell receptor beta chains presented below share a single source sample, sequenced in a study of T-cell reconstitution after alpha-beta-depleted transplantation in children. Using unique molecular identifiers, the investigators prepared the TCRbeta library. TCRdb processed the PCR reads anew with MiXCR; each CDR3 protein has one entry. Seen here are roughly 590,000 distinct CDR3 sequences, 16% observed once, and the top ten hold 1.1%. This specimen was PBMCs from the stem cell graft donor, taken from the stem cell graft. These receptors were collected from a human donor who donated a stem cell graft to a child with acute myeloid leukemia.

The sample holds many counts of this clonotype. The J gene is TRBJ1-1, the V gene TRBV24-1; D is undetermined. CDR1 and CDR2 (germline): KGHDR, SFDVKD. The CDR3 contains 13 residues. The V and J ends lost 5 bases and 4 bases respectively, with 10 bases between them. The CDR3 here is CATSAGSGTEAFF. The DNA for the CDR3 is TGTGCCACCAGTGCTGGGTCGGGCACTGAAGCTTTCTTT.

This clonotype was detected many times. The chain employs TRBV18 and TRBJ2-7; 7 bases agree with TRBD1. V gave up 6 bases and J gave up 1 base; unmatched junction bases: 3. CDR1 is KGHSH and CDR2 is LQKENI in the germline V gene. CDR3 length equals 13 residues. In DNA form, the CDR3 reads TGTGCCAGCTCCGGGGACAGTTCCTACGAGCAGTACGTC. Translated: CASSGDSSYEQYV.

This chain uses TRBV6-4 with TRBJ1-1; D not certain. Germline V gene lookup returns CDR1 MRHNA and CDR2 SNTAGT. The CDR3 is made up of 15 amino acids. Between the trimmed V and J ends, which lost 3 bases and 1 base, there was a span of 12 bases. CDR3 sequence reads: CASSEKGEGNTEAFF. DNA of the CDR3: TGTGCCAGCAGTGAGAAGGGCGAGGGGAACACTGAAGCTTTCTTT.

This sequence joins TRBV5-1 and TRBJ1-2; tentatively, D is TRBD1 (6 bases). CDR1 and CDR2 from the germline V gene are SGHRS and YFSETQ. V lost 5 bases and J lost 6, with 20 bases in between. CDR3 length: 15 amino acids. The CDR3 DNA reads TGCGCCAGCAGTCCTTACAGGGCGAGCCAGGATGGCTACACCTTC. It codes for CASSPYRASQDGYTF.

This clonotype showed up just a few times. This chain joins TRBV10-3 and TRBJ1-5, with a possible D match to TRBD1 (5 bases). V was cut by 0 bases and J by 4 bases, with 13 bases left in between. Germline V gene sequence: CDR1 ENHRY, CDR2 SYGVKD. The CDR3 length is 16 residues. The CDR3 region has the DNA TGTGCCATCAGTGAGTCGCAAAACCGGGGGAATCAGCCCCAGCATTTT. Its translation: CAISESQNRGNQPQHF.

This clonotype was seen at least ten times. This chain connects TRBV12-3 or TRBV12-4 to TRBJ1-2; 8 bases are shared with TRBD1. Trimming removed 5 bases from V and 7 bases from J; junction bases left unmatched: 12. This CDR3 comprises 15 residues. CDR3 residues: CASSRGQGGVAGYTF. The DNA of the CDR3 is TGTGCCAGCAGTCGAGGACAGGGCGGGGTGGCTGGCTACACCTTC.

The V and J genes are TRBV7-2 and TRBJ2-1, with 10 bases aligning to TRBD1. The CDR3 totals 17 residues. The V gene end was trimmed by 1 base and the J gene end by 3 bases; junction bases not matched to a gene: 6. From germline, CDR1 is SGHTA and CDR2 FQGNSA. The CDR3 spells CASSLGLGQGIYNEQFF. CDR3 bases: TGTGCCAGCAGCTTAGGGCTGGGACAGGGGATCTACAATGAGCAGTTCTTC.

This clonotype was seen a single time. The gene calls are TRBV12-3 or TRBV12-4 and TRBJ2-3, with D possibly being TRBD2 (6 bases). The V end lost 5 bases, the J end lost 2 bases, and 14 bases lay between the germline ends. The CDR3 runs to 15 residues. CDR3 sequence reads: CASSPKGLHTDTQYF. CDR3 coding DNA: TGTGCCAGCAGTCCCAAGGGACTGCACACAGATACGCAGTATTTT.

This chain connects TRBV7-2 to TRBJ1-5; no clear D. The CDR3 runs 15 residues. Germline values: CDR1 SGHTA, CDR2 FQGNSA. Trimming took off 4 bases at V and 3 bases at J, with 13 bases between the two ends. DNA for the CDR3: TGTGCCAGCAGCTCTCACATAGCCTTCAATCAGCCCCAGCATTTT. The encoded protein is CASSSHIAFNQPQHF.

The chain recombines TRBV28 with TRBJ2-2, with 9 bases that match TRBD1. From germline, CDR1 is MDHEN and CDR2 SYDVKM. The CDR3 is 16 residues long. Trimming took 6 bases from V and 7 from J; bases not matched to a gene: 12. Here the CDR3 reads CASSGRDRAQDGELFF. Here the CDR3 DNA reads TGTGCCAGCAGCGGTCGGGACAGGGCACAGGACGGGGAGCTGTTTTTT.

At least ten counts were recorded for this clonotype. J is TRBJ2-6 and V is TRBV7-2; D is unresolved. The V gene's germline CDR1 is SGHTA and CDR2 FQGNSA. The length of the CDR3 is 14 residues. The V and J ends lost 8 bases and 4 bases respectively, with 12 bases between them. The CDR3 protein is CASDSPAGANVLTF. In nucleotides, the CDR3 is TGTGCCAGCGATAGTCCGGCGGGGGCCAACGTCCTGACTTTC.

This clonotype was observed at least ten times. The J gene is TRBJ1-1, the V gene TRBV5-1; tentative D call: TRBD1 (5 bases). CDR1 is SGHRS and CDR2 is YFSETQ in the germline V gene. This CDR3 is built from 14 residues. V gave up 1 base and J gave up 4 bases, with 11 bases separating them. The CDR3 coding sequence is TGCGCCAGCAGCTTGCCGGCCCAGGGCACTGAAGCTTTCTTT. Protein: CASSLPAQGTEAFF.

The chain is built from TRBV6-2 or TRBV6-3 and TRBJ2-7, with D perhaps matching TRBD1 (5 bases). CDR3 size: 13 residues. Trimming stripped 10 bases from V and 1 base from J, with 14 bases between. Germline V gene sequence: CDR1 MNHEY, CDR2 SVGEGT. Here the CDR3 reads CATQRQLSYEQYF. The CDR3 DNA sequence: TGTGCCACCCAACGACAGCTTTCCTACGAGCAGTACTTC.

This clonotype was observed many times. The chain recombines TRBV4-3 with TRBJ1-2; D gene unclear. The germline V and J ends were trimmed by 0 bases and 6 bases, with 8 bases remaining between them. The CDR3 covers 13 residues. CDR1 is LGHNA and CDR2 is YSLEER in the germline V gene. The CDR3 DNA reads as TGCGCCAGCAGCCAAGATATTACAGATGGCTACACCTTC. It codes for CASSQDITDGYTF.

At least ten counts were recorded for this clonotype. The V gene is TRBV29-1, the J gene TRBJ2-1; maybe TRBD1 (6 bases). This CDR3 is built from 12 residues. Trimming removed 8 bases at V and 4 bases at J, with 12 bases between. Germline assignment: CDR1 SQVTM and CDR2 ANQGSEA. The CDR3 bases are TGCAGCTTTCATGGACAGTACAATGAGCAGTTCTTC. Its protein product is CSFHGQYNEQFF.

This clonotype has ten or more counts. The chain has TRBV20-1 and TRBJ1-1; no reliable D call. This CDR3 is built from 14 residues. The V end was cut by 2 bases, the J end by 0 bases, with 10 bases between. Germline CDR1 is DFQATT and CDR2 is SNEGSKA (reference sequence). CDR3 in amino acids: CSARQAPMNTEAFF. CDR3 sequence (DNA): TGCAGTGCTAGACAAGCACCGATGAACACTGAAGCTTTCTTT.

The chain joins TRBV11-1 to TRBJ2-7; tentatively, D is TRBD1 (6 bases). Germline-derived CDR1 and CDR2 are SGHAT and FQDESV (reference sequence). The length of the CDR3 is 14 residues. With 7 bases removed from V and 0 bases from J, the gap between germline ends came to 13 bases. The CDR3 here is CASTLGQTSYEQYF. In DNA form, the CDR3 reads TGTGCCAGCACCCTCGGACAGACCTCCTACGAGCAGTACTTC.